The 6 T cell receptor beta chains in this list originate from one sample, sequenced in a study of shared T cell receptors in the human thymus. This table comes from immunoSEQ multiplex PCR, and its TCRdb copy is limited to in-frame clones, with some not included. The data contain under 700,000 clones, roughly 74% of them singletons. This sample also appeared in a second study, on human thymus T cells.

Material: thymocytes. The receptors originated from a boy younger than two with a congenital heart defect.

This clone was recorded a few times. The gene calls are TRBV5-5 and TRBJ2-7; 10 bases align to TRBD1. Germline loops: CDR1 SGHKS, CDR2 YYEKEE (reference sequence). CDR3 size: 14 residues. The ends lost 1 base at V and 7 bases at J; junction bases unmatched: 5. The CDR3, as DNA: TGTGCCAGCAGCTTGCTGAGGGACAGGGGTGAGCAGTACTTC. Encoded protein: CASSLLRDRGEQYF.

The V and J genes are TRBV11-3 and TRBJ1-1; no reliable D call. Trimming cost V 3 bases and J 1 base, with 15 bases left between them. CDR1 SGHNT and CDR2 YENEEA come from the germline V gene. The CDR3 runs to 16 residues. CDR3 sequence reads: CASSLSGRGRNTEAFF. CDR3 bases: TGTGCCAGCAGCTTGTCAGGCCGCGGGAGGAACACTGAAGCTTTCTTT.

This clone has only a few counts. The chain is built from TRBV25-1 and TRBJ2-3; D gene ambiguous. The CDR3 totals 15 residues. Germline CDR1 and CDR2: MGHDK and SYGVNS. Trimming stripped 2 bases from V and 2 bases from J, with 11 bases between. DNA of the CDR3: TGTGCCAGCAGTGAACCCCACAGCTCCACAGATACGCAGTATTTT. It yields the protein CASSEPHSSTDTQYF.

CDR3 in amino acids: CASSPQGLASGGELFF. DNA of the CDR3: TGTGCCAGCAGCCCCCAGGGACTAGCTAGTGGCGGGGAGCTGTTTTTT. The J gene is TRBJ2-2, the V gene TRBV4-2, with TRBD2 matching 9 bases. The CDR3 sequence is 16 residues long. Germline CDR1 LGHNA, CDR2 YNFKEQ. Unmatched junction bases numbered 10, after V lost 4 bases and J lost 7 bases.

The CDR3 nucleotides read TGTGCCAGCAGCCAAGATAGGAGGGGGCTGGAGGACACCGGGGAGCTGTTTTTT. As protein: CASSQDRRGLEDTGELFF. This chain links TRBV14 with TRBJ2-2; D might be TRBD1 (7 bases). The CDR3 is made up of 18 amino acids. Germline-derived CDR1 and CDR2 are SGHDN and FVKESK. The V and J ends lost 0 bases and 3 bases respectively, with 17 bases between them.

In DNA, the CDR3 is TGTGCCAGCAGCTTACCTTTTGGACTAGCCGTCCCAGATACGCAGTATTTT. Translated: CASSLPFGLAVPDTQYF. The gene calls are TRBV7-2 and TRBJ2-3; TRBD2 matches at 8 bases. With 2 bases clipped from V and 4 bases from J, the junction kept 11 bases outside the gene matches. Per germline, CDR1 SGHTA and CDR2 FQGNSA. The CDR3 has 17 residues.